The rows below give T cell receptor beta chains drawn from one sample of a study of T-cell reconstitution after alpha-beta-depleted transplantation in children. TCRdb independently ran MiXCR on the PCR reads; one entry per CDR3 protein. This table has about 600,000 distinct CDR3 sequences, around 23% appearing once. The source was PBMCs, mostly from graft donor cells, collected 360 days after TCRalphabeta/CD19-depleted stem cell transplant. These receptor sequences come from a boy younger than two who had a stem cell transplant for acute myeloid leukemia, so the T cells may come from the graft donor. Both conserved end residues are part of each CDR3. A D gene is named only where the DNA matches it firmly. Size is omitted from some rows. Given values are once, few, many or a class for expanded clones.

clone_size d_call j_call v_call cdr3_aa cdr3_nt
. . TRBJ2-3 TRBV15 CATSRDYDTDTQYF TGTGCCACCAGCAGGGACTACGACACAGATACGCAGTATTTT
few . TRBJ2-5 TRBV7-9 CASSSSRVETQYF TGTGCCAGCAGTTCTAGCCGGGTGGAGACCCAGTACTTC
many . TRBJ2-7 TRBV4-3 CASSQGRGTSVYEQYF TGCGCCAGCAGCCAAGGGAGGGGAACCTCTGTCTACGAGCAGTACTTC
. . TRBJ2-1 TRBV7-7 CASSPPNEGEQFF TGTGCCAGCAGCCCCCCTAATGAGGGGGAGCAGTTCTTC
. TRBD1 TRBJ1-2 TRBV18 CASSKKGQGDGYTF TGTGCCAGCTCCAAGAAGGGACAGGGCGATGGCTACACCTTC
many . TRBJ2-7 TRBV29-1 CSVSTGSTYEQYF TGCAGCGTTTCAACAGGATCGACCTACGAGCAGTACTTC
. TRBD1 TRBJ1-1 TRBV19 CASSTDRGKNTEAFF TGTGCCAGTAGTACGGACAGGGGGAAAAACACTGAAGCTTTCTTT
few TRBD1 TRBJ2-2 TRBV12-3/TRBV12-4 CATQGDTGELFF TGTGCCACGCAGGGGGACACCGGGGAGCTGTTTTTT
many . TRBJ2-3 TRBV5-6 CASSTGTGATDTQYF TGTGCCAGCAGCACCGGGACGGGAGCCACAGATACGCAGTATTTT
few TRBD2 TRBJ2-1 TRBV5-5 CASSLLTSGAYNEQFF TGTGCCAGCAGCTTGCTAACTAGCGGGGCGTACAATGAGCAGTTCTTC
many . TRBJ1-5 TRBV20-1 CSARGHSNQPQHF TGCAGTGCTAGAGGCCATTCCAATCAGCCCCAGCATTTT
. TRBD2 TRBJ2-5 TRBV4-2 CASSQDGPAGDLNGETQYF TGTGCCAGCAGCCAAGATGGCCCAGCGGGGGATCTCAATGGGGAGACCCAGTACTTC
few . TRBJ1-2 TRBV24-1 CATSGSGKVYGYTF TGTGCCACCAGTGGGTCAGGGAAGGTCTATGGCTACACCTTC
. . TRBJ2-1 TRBV12-3/TRBV12-4 CASSPPGNSYNEQFF TGTGCCAGCAGTCCCCCGGGGAATTCCTACAATGAGCAGTTCTTC
few TRBD2 TRBJ2-5 TRBV20-1 CSARGTSGWETQYF TGCAGTGCTAGAGGGACTAGCGGGTGGGAGACCCAGTACTTC
many . TRBJ2-1 TRBV4-3 CASSQDFPRGQPGGEQFF TGCGCCAGCAGCCAAGATTTTCCCCGGGGGCAGCCGGGGGGTGAGCAGTTCTTC
. . TRBJ2-5 TRBV14 CASSPWGRETQYF TGTGCCAGCAGCCCTTGGGGCCGGGAGACCCAGTACTTC
many . TRBJ1-4 TRBV29-1 CSVYANENEKLFF TGCAGCGTTTATGCTAACGAGAATGAAAAACTGTTTTTT
. . TRBJ2-1 TRBV15 CATSLAFSYNEQFF TGTGCCACCAGCCTGGCCTTCTCCTACAATGAGCAGTTCTTC
many . TRBJ2-2 TRBV6-6 CASRFTGELFF TGTGCCAGCAGGTTCACCGGGGAGCTGTTTTTT
many . TRBJ1-2 TRBV29-1 CSVEFSTANYGYTF TGCAGCGTTGAATTCTCCACAGCTAACTATGGCTACACCTTC
many . TRBJ2-3 TRBV21-1 CASSGDSGFTDTQYF TGTGCCAGCAGCGGGGACAGCGGTTTTACAGATACGCAGTATTTT
. . TRBJ1-6 TRBV20-1 CSAETGVNSPLHF TGCAGTGCAGAGACAGGTGTTAATTCACCCCTCCACTTT
many TRBD1 TRBJ2-1 TRBV7-7 CASSFTDRAPYNEQFF TGTGCCAGCAGCTTCACCGACAGGGCACCCTACAATGAGCAGTTCTTC
. TRBD2 TRBJ2-1 TRBV6-1 CASSVGLAGGLVVF TGTGCCAGCAGCGTGGGACTAGCGGGGGGGCTGGTCGTCTTC
. . TRBJ2-3 TRBV20-1 CSARAQTYPRYTDTQYF TGCAGTGCTAGAGCTCAAACTTATCCCCGCTACACAGATACGCAGTATTTT
few . TRBJ2-1 TRBV25-1 CASSEEAGSRGEQFF TGTGCCAGCAGTGAAGAGGCAGGGTCCCGGGGGGAGCAGTTCTTC
many . TRBJ2-2 TRBV7-7 CASSTQTGLNTGELFF TGTGCCAGCAGCACTCAGACAGGACTGAACACCGGGGAGCTGTTTTTT
few . TRBJ2-6 TRBV7-2 CASSSTPFSGANVLTF TGTGCCAGCAGCTCCACACCGTTCTCTGGGGCCAACGTCCTGACTTTC
many . TRBJ1-5 TRBV20-1 CSAKLLEQPQHF TGCAGTGCTAAACTGTTAGAGCAGCCCCAGCATTTT
many . TRBJ2-5 TRBV2 CASSDLQVEATQYF TGTGCCAGCAGCGACTTGCAGGTGGAGGCGACCCAGTACTTC
. TRBD1 TRBJ2-5 TRBV5-1 CASSLGLGQQETQYF TGCGCCAGCAGCTTGGGCCTGGGACAGCAAGAGACCCAGTACTTC
many TRBD1 TRBJ2-1 TRBV5-1 CASSVGTVYNEQFF TGCGCCAGCAGCGTGGGGACAGTTTACAATGAGCAGTTCTTC
many TRBD1 TRBJ2-1 TRBV12-3/TRBV12-4 CASSLPLRDREDNEQFF TGTGCCAGCAGTTTACCCCTCCGGGACAGGGAAGACAATGAGCAGTTCTTC
few . TRBJ2-7 TRBV20-1 CSAVGLPRGYEQYF TGCAGTGCCGTTGGGCTCCCTCGGGGCTACGAGCAGTACTTC
. TRBD2 TRBJ2-1 TRBV5-1 CASSFGVSGGGDEQFF TGCGCCAGCAGCTTCGGTGTTAGCGGGGGGGGAGATGAGCAGTTCTTC
. . TRBJ2-7 TRBV12-3/TRBV12-4 CASSGHRASYEQYF TGTGCCAGCAGTGGACACAGGGCGTCCTACGAGCAGTACTTC
many TRBD2 TRBJ2-5 TRBV20-1 CSASLAGGLETQYF TGCAGTGCTAGTTTAGCGGGGGGGCTCGAGACCCAGTACTTC
many . TRBJ1-5 TRBV4-2 CASSPNGRVDSQPQHF TGTGCCAGCAGCCCAAACGGCAGGGTCGATAGTCAGCCCCAGCATTTT
. . TRBJ2-5 TRBV7-9 CASSKANRDQETQYF TGTGCCAGCAGCAAAGCGAACCGGGATCAAGAGACCCAGTACTTC
. . TRBJ2-7 TRBV4-2 CASSQVGSGGEAEQYF TGTGCCAGCAGCCAAGTGGGTTCCGGGGGTGAGGCAGAGCAGTACTTC
many TRBD2 TRBJ2-1 TRBV11-1 CASSLELAALPYNEQFF TGTGCCAGCAGCTTAGAACTAGCGGCCTTACCTTACAATGAGCAGTTCTTC
many . TRBJ1-2 TRBV5-1 CASSLVAANYGYTF TGCGCCAGCAGCTTGGTGGCAGCCAACTATGGCTACACCTTC
. TRBD2 TRBJ2-5 TRBV4-2 CASSRSPTSGEETQYF TGTGCCAGCAGCCGCAGCCCGACTAGCGGAGAAGAGACCCAGTACTTC
many TRBD1 TRBJ1-5 TRBV3-1 CASSRGQEGNQPQHF TGTGCCAGCAGCCGAGGACAGGAGGGCAATCAGCCCCAGCATTTT
many . TRBJ2-2 TRBV5-5 CASSFPIDTGELFF TGTGCCAGCAGCTTCCCAATAGACACCGGGGAGCTGTTTTTT
. . TRBJ2-6 TRBV18 CASSLRGLGANVLTF TGTGCCAGCTCACTCCGCGGGCTCGGGGCCAACGTCCTGACTTTC
few . TRBJ1-4 TRBV11-2 CASSLGGFSPSDEKLFF TGTGCCAGCAGCTTAGGAGGGTTTTCTCCATCGGATGAAAAACTGTTTTTT